This T cell receptor (beta chain) was recorded in a study of cytomegalovirus exposure and HLA in healthy donors. The CDR3 is 11 amino acids. CDR1 and CDR2 from the germline V gene are SEHNR and FQNEAQ (reference sequence). V was shortened by 7 bases and J by 6 bases, with 6 bases between the two germline ends. The PCR was carried out with 60 Vbeta primers and 13 Jbeta primers. Only in-frame clones appear in the TCRdb table, and some are missing; sequencing was by immunoSEQ multiplex PCR. Of 250,000 to 350,000 clones in the sample, 86% were seen once. The receptor's source is a man aged 40-55 years in good health and CMV-seropositive. The J gene is TRBJ2-2, the V gene TRBV7-9; D is uncertain. The source material was PBMCs. This chain's CDR3 is CASTGAGELFF. CDR3 coding DNA: TGTGCCAGCACAGGCGCCGGGGAGCTGTTTTTT.